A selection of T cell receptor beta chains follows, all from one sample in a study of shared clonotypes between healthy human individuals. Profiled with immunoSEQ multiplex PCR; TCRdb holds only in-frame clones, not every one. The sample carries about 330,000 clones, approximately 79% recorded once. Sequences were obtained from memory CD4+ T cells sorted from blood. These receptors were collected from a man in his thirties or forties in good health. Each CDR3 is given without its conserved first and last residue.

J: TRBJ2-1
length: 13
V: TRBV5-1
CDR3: ASSVDRTTYNEQF

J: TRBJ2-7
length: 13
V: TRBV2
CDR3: ASSEALGGGNEQY

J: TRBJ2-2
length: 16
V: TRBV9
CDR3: ASSVVKGFSPNTGELF

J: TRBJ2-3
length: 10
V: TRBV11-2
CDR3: ASSFSGDTQY

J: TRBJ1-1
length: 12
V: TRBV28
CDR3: ASSLVEVGAGAF

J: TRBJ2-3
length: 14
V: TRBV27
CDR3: ASSPATGGGVDTQY

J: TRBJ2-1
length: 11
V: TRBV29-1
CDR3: SVFGSSYNEQF

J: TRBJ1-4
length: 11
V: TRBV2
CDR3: ASRKTMGEKLF

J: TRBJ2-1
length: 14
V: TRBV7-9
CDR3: ASSLSGGLATNEQF

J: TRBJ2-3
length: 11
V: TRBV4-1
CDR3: ASSQAIAHPVH

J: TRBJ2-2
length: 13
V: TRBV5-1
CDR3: ASSLDLQNTGELF

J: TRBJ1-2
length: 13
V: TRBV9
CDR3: ASSPAPVMNYGYT

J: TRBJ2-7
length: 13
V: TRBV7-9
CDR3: ASSLTSGGTYEQY

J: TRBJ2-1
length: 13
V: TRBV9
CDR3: ASSVVGSVGNEQF

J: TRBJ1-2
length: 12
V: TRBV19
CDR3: ASSTSGGDYGYT

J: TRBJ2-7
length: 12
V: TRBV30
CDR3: AWSVGQPSYEQY

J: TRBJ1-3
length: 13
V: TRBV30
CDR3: AWSGTGGVGNTIY

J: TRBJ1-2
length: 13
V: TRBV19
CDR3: ASSKTSNLNYGYT

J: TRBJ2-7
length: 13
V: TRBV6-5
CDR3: ASMVQDGMAYEQY

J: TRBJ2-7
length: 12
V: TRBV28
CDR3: ASSLQSGPYEQY

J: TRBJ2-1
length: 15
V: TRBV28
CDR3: ASSPGLAGSSYNEQF

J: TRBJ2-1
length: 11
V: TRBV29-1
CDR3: SVARTSGVEQF

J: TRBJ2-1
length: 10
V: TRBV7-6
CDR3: ASSLSNNEQF

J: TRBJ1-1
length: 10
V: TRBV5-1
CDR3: ASSQQGAEAF

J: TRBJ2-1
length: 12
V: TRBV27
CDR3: ASSGSPSTAEQF